This T cell receptor (beta chain) stems from a study of blood T cell repertoires in COVID-19 (dated by TCRdb to 2020 to 2022). In terms of the full investigation: Collaborator samples came from the United States, Italy and Spain and covered acute and convalescent phases of COVID-19. The material from the prospective study consisted of cDNA or gDNA derived from T cells, B-cell-depleted T cells, or PBMCs. Subjects who had been exposed to COVID-19, were actively infected with it, or had recovered from it provided the deeply sampled blood TCRbeta repertoires that made up the dataset. The repertoires were released in a freely available public database meant as a resource for research on the immune response to SARS-CoV-2. The samples were drawn from the first 160 participants of the ongoing ImmuneRACE study and from more than 1,000 subjects provided by 6 global collaborators. The sample metadata nearly always contained a de-identified subject ID, COVID-19 status, age in years and sex. Where available, HLA class I and class II types were obtained from metadata supplied by the sample provider rather than from assay-based typing. Summary of the overall study and its limitations: The quantity of clinical and demographic metadata differed by source and by participant and was supplied without curation.

From the germline V gene (reference sequence), CDR1 is DFQATT and CDR2 is SNEGSKA. For this chain, trimming is 3 bases at the V end and 9 bases at the J end, and the number of junction bases without a gene match is 2. From cysteine to phenylalanine, the CDR3 is 11 amino acids long. The sequence is cut down to CDR3 DNA, 33 bases in frame from base 1. TCRbeta CDR3 regions were amplified from genomic DNA by means of the immunoSEQ Assay, a bias-controlled multiplex PCR. As for the original processing: The number of nucleated cells in each sample was estimated by amplification of reference gene primers within the assay. Sequence reads were collapsed and filtered to measure the absolute abundance of every unique TCRbeta CDR3 rearrangement. For each sample, productive Simpson clonality was calculated as the square root of Simpson's diversity index across productive rearrangements. In its TCRdb copy, this immuneACCESS table keeps in-frame sequences only and misses some clones. Where compared with another copy, unresolved V genes explain less than half of these, and the others have no known cause. D and trimming come from the DNA, and the V and J calls and clone size come from that table. The sample table shows about 210,000 clones, and roughly 78% are seen once. The ten largest clones add up to over 9.5% of the sample.

Each collaborating institution followed its own protocols to collect whole blood in K2EDTA tubes. For TCRbeta analysis, collaborators shipped samples as frozen whole blood, isolated PBMCs, or DNA extracted from either of those sample types. A remark on this clone: It has no known antigen specificity. Base-call qualities are not available, and no considerably larger clone is one nucleotide away.

The sequence came from a woman aged 35 to 49 with acute or convalescent COVID-19. The sample was peripheral blood. The V and J segments used are TRBV20-1 and TRBJ1-2; 9 junctional bases match TRBD1. The sequenced DNA is TGCAGTGCTAGGACAGGGGGTCGCTACACCTTC. This gives the protein CSARTGGRYTF.